This T cell receptor (beta chain) derives from a study of T cells after yellow fever vaccination. As for the study in general: In the case of low-cell-number fractions, SMART-Seq v4 Ultra Low Input was used for preparation.

General study findings and limits: A small proportion of clonotypes was detected in both the CD4 and CD8 compartments.

This clonotype has a handful of counts. The antigen is undetermined. MiXCR, run by TCRdb on the 5' RACE reads, gives a single entry per CDR3 protein. Of approximately 350,000 distinct CDR3 sequences in the sample, roughly 10% were seen once. The CDR3 is 16 residues long. Per germline, CDR1 ENHRY and CDR2 SYGVKD. The V gene lost 3 bases and the J gene lost 5 bases, with 14 bases spanning the gap. This TCR derives from a man between 18 and 29 years old who received the YFV17D yellow fever vaccine. The sample consisted of PBMCs, taken on the day of the first yellow fever vaccination. The genes are TRBV10-3 and TRBJ2-6, with D tentatively TRBD2 (5 bases). CDR3 protein: CAISDATRGRANVLTF. The CDR3 nucleotides are TGTGCCATCAGTGATGCGACCCGGGGAAGGGCCAACGTCCTGACTTTC.